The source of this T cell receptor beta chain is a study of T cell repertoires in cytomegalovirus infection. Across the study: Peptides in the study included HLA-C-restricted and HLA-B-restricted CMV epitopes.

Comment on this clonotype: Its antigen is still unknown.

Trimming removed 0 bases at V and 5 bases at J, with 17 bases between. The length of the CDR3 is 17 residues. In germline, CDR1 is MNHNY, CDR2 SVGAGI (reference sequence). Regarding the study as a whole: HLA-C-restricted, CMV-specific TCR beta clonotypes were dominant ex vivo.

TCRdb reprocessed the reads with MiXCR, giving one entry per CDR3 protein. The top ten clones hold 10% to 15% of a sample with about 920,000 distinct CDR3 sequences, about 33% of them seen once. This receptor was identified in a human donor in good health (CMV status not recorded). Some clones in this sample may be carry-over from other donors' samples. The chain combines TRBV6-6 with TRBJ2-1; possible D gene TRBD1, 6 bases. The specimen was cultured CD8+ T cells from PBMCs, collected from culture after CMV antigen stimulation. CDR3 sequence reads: CASSYSIGQGLDNEQFF. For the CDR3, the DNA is TGTGCCAGCAGTTACTCGATTGGGCAGGGGCTCGACAATGAGCAGTTCTTC.